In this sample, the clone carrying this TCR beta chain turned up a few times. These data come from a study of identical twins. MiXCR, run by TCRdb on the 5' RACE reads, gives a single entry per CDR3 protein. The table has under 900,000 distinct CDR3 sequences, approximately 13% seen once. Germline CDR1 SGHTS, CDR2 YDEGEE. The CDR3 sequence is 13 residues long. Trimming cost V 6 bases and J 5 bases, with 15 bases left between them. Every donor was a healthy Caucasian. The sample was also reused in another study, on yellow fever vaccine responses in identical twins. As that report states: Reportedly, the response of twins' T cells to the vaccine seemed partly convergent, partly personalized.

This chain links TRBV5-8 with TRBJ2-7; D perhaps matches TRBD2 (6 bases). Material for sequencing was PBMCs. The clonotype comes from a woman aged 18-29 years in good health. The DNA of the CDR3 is TGTGCCAGCATCCCCGTGTGGAGGGACGAGCAGTACGTC. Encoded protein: CASIPVWRDEQYV.